This passage covers 25 T cell receptor beta chains from one sample sequenced in a study of beta chain features in type 1 diabetes. The study reverse transcribed the entire isolated RNA, so it sequenced expressed TCRB transcripts. Data came from immunoSEQ multiplex PCR; TCRdb stores just in-frame clones and leaves some out. This table holds about 320,000 clones, around 13% found once. Specimen: central memory CD4+ T cells from blood. Receptors originate from a man aged 25-45 years in good health.

This clone has more than one count but fewer than ten. V and J are TRBV7-9 and TRBJ2-5; the D is unclear. V lost 1 base, J lost 1 base, and 7 bases lay in between. The germline gives CDR1 SEHNR, CDR2 FQNEAQ (reference sequence). This CDR3 spans 14 amino acids. CDR3: CASSLDGRQETQYF. CDR3 bases: TGTGCCAGCAGCTTAGATGGCCGCCAAGAGACCCAGTACTTC.

J is TRBJ2-1 and V is TRBV6-1; 12 bases align to TRBD2. This CDR3 contains 15 residues. Per the germline V gene, CDR1 is MNHNS and CDR2 is SASEGT. V shed 2 bases, J shed 9 bases, and the junction held 5 bases outside the gene matches. The CDR3 here is CASSERTSGVGEQFF. The CDR3 coding sequence is TGTGCCAGCAGTGAACGGACTAGCGGGGTGGGTGAGCAGTTCTTC.

The CDR3 loop is CASSHTAAGRETQYF. The CDR3 nucleotides read TGCGCCAGCAGCCATACAGCCGCAGGGAGAGAGACCCAGTACTTC. The rearrangement links TRBV4-1 to TRBJ2-5; the D call may be TRBD1 or TRBD2 (5 bases each). Germline V lookup: CDR1 MGHRA, CDR2 YSYEKL. V lost 3 bases to trimming and J lost 4 bases, with 15 bases between them. The CDR3 extends over 15 amino acids.

The genes are TRBV5-1 and TRBJ2-3; no clear D gene. V gave up 4 bases and J gave up 0 bases, with 12 bases separating them. There are 15 residues in the CDR3. CDR1 is SGHRS and CDR2 is YFSETQ in the germline V gene. CDR3 DNA: TGCGCCAGCAGCCTTGTAAATCCTAGCACAGATACGCAGTATTTT. It codes for CASSLVNPSTDTQYF.

This clone was picked up many times. J is TRBJ2-1 and V is TRBV25-1, with 8 bases fitting TRBD2. Per the germline V gene, CDR1 is MGHDK and CDR2 is SYGVNS. V shed 4 bases and J 9 bases; nucleotides not matched to a gene: 11. The CDR3 contains 15 residues. CDR3 coding DNA: TGTGCCAGCAGTGTCGGCGGGAGGCAATCAAGTGAGCAGTTCTTC. This gives the protein CASSVGGRQSSEQFF.

This clone was seen at least ten times. The J gene is TRBJ2-7, the V gene TRBV10-3; 7 bases are shared with TRBD2. V shed 3 bases and J 2 bases; nucleotides not matched to a gene: 7. This CDR3 is 15 amino acids long. Germline CDR1 ENHRY, CDR2 SYGVKD. The CDR3 protein is CAISDGGGPPYEQYF. The CDR3 DNA is TGTGCCATCAGTGATGGCGGGGGACCCCCCTACGAGCAGTACTTC.

Points on this clone: Other DNA sequences from this sample encode an identical CDR3 as well. This chain joins TRBV6-5 and TRBJ1-4, with 7 bases aligning to TRBD1. The CDR3 extends over 15 amino acids. The ends lost 0 bases at V and 7 bases at J; junction bases unmatched: 5. Germline V gene lookup returns CDR1 MNHEY and CDR2 SVGAGI. Here the CDR3 reads CASSYSPGGGEKLFF. CDR3 DNA sequence: TGTGCCAGCAGTTACTCGCCAGGGGGAGGTGAAAAACTGTTTTTT.

This clone was recorded many times. The chain couples TRBV28 to TRBJ2-1; 13 nucleotides align to TRBD2. Germline values: CDR1 MDHEN, CDR2 SYDVKM. CDR3 length: 16 amino acids. With 6 bases clipped from V and 5 bases from J, the junction kept 7 bases outside the gene matches. In nucleotides, the CDR3 is TGTGCCAGCAGCCTTGGGGGACTAGCGGGACACAATGAGCAGTTCTTC. It encodes CASSLGGLAGHNEQFF.

This clone was seen only a few times. This chain uses TRBV30 with TRBJ1-2, with no clear D. Trimming pared 1 base from V and 3 bases from J, leaving 9 bases between. The CDR3 runs to 13 residues. Germline V CDR1 and CDR2: GTSNPN, SVGIG (reference sequence). Here the CDR3 DNA reads TGTGCCTGGAGTGGCCGGGAATACTATGGCTACACCTTC. Its translation is CAWSGREYYGYTF.

This sequence joins TRBV11-1 and TRBJ1-6; 8 bases are a match to TRBD1. V lost 1 base, J lost 8 bases, and 1 base stayed unmatched. The CDR3 covers 14 residues. Germline CDR1 SGHAT, CDR2 FQDESV (reference sequence). This CDR3 is CASSLGTGHSPLHF. The CDR3, as DNA: TGTGCCAGCAGCTTAGGGACAGGGCATTCACCCCTCCACTTT. Full variable domain (remainder filled in from reference TRBV11-1 and TRBJ1-6): EAEVAQSPRYKITEKSQAVAFWCDPISGHATLYWYRQILGQGPELLVQFQDESVVDDSQLPKDRFSAERLKGVDSTLKIQPAELGDSAMYLCASSLGTGHSPLHFGNGTRLTVT.

The genes are TRBV6-5 and TRBJ1-1, with 7 nucleotides matching TRBD1. V trimming: 2 bases; J trimming: 1 base; junction bases outside the gene matches: 4. The germline V gene encodes CDR1 MNHEY and CDR2 SVGAGI. There are 15 residues in the CDR3. The CDR3: CASSYPRTGNTEAFF. CDR3 in DNA: TGTGCCAGCAGTTACCCGAGGACAGGGAACACTGAAGCTTTCTTT.

This clone has a handful of counts. The chain employs TRBV10-2 and TRBJ1-2; weak D call: TRBD1 (5 bases). The CDR3 totals 16 residues. With 3 bases removed from V and 5 bases from J, the gap between germline ends came to 19 bases. CDR1 and CDR2 from the germline V gene are WSHSY and SAAADI. The CDR3 reads CASSEFRGTREYGYTF. The CDR3 nucleotides are TGCGCCAGCAGTGAATTTCGGGGGACGAGGGAATATGGCTACACCTTC.

This clone showed up many times. The chain uses TRBV4-3 and TRBJ2-3; D is unclear. The CDR3 has 16 amino acids. V was trimmed by 4 bases and J by 0 bases, leaving 14 bases between them. Germline V gives CDR1 LGHNA, CDR2 YSLEER. CDR3 DNA sequence: TGCGCCAGCAGCCCTAGATGGCAGAGAAGCACAGATACGCAGTATTTT. Its translation is CASSPRWQRSTDTQYF.

In its sample, this clone was seen a few times. The sample has other DNA sequences that encode this CDR3 too. This chain links TRBV6-5 with TRBJ1-4, with 8 nucleotides matching TRBD1. The CDR3 consists of 15 residues. The trim removed 0 bases at V and 7 bases at J, leaving 4 bases unmatched. Germline V gene data show CDR1 as MNHEY and CDR2 as SVGAGI. CDR3 nucleotides: TGTGCCAGCAGTTACTCCCCAGGGGGCGGTGAAAAACTGTTTTTT. Its translation is CASSYSPGGGEKLFF.

This clone has at least ten counts. The rearrangement uses TRBV11-2 and TRBJ2-3, with unresolved D. Trimming shortened V by 5 bases and J by 2 bases, and 8 bases separated the two germline ends. CDR3 length equals 13 residues. Germline CDR1 is SGHAT and CDR2 is FQNNGV. The CDR3 loop reads CASSHDSTDTQYF. The CDR3 DNA is TGTGCCAGCAGCCACGACTCCACAGATACGCAGTATTTT.

This clone was recorded a few times. This chain uses TRBV7-2 with TRBJ2-1; 12 nucleotides line up with TRBD1. CDR1 SGHTA and CDR2 FQGNSA come from the germline V gene. The CDR3 loop spans 14 amino acids. V shed 5 bases and J 6 bases; nucleotides not matched to a gene: 2. CDR3 amino acids: CASSRDRGRNEQFF. CDR3 DNA sequence: TGTGCCAGCAGCCGGGACAGGGGGCGCAATGAGCAGTTCTTC.

The chain uses TRBV5-1 and TRBJ1-1, with a possible D match to TRBD1 (5 bases). The CDR3 contains 13 residues. From germline, CDR1 is SGHRS and CDR2 YFSETQ. With 4 bases removed from V and 2 bases from J, the gap between germline ends came to 9 bases. As DNA, the CDR3 is TGCGCCAGCAGCGAAGGGACCAACACTGAAGCTTTCTTT. Translated, it gives CASSEGTNTEAFF.

This clone was counted only a few times. The V and J genes are TRBV11-2 and TRBJ2-3; unclear D gene. The V end lost 5 bases, the J end lost 7 bases, and 7 bases lay between the germline ends. The germline V gene has CDR1 SGHAT and CDR2 FQNNGV. CDR3 length equals 11 residues. DNA of the CDR3: TGTGCCAGCAGCCTCCGAAATACGCAGTATTTT. Its translation: CASSLRNTQYF. The variable domain in full, with the rest retrieved from reference TRBV11-2 and TRBJ2-3, is EAGVAQSPRYKIIEKRQSVAFWCNPISGHATLYWYQQILGQGPKLLIQFQNNGVVDDSQLPKDRFSAERLKGVDSTLKIQPAKLEDSAVYLCASSLRNTQYFGPGTRLTVL.

Comment on this clone: Other DNA sequences in the same sample also yield this CDR3. This chain connects TRBV20-1 to TRBJ1-4; D unresolved. Germline CDR1 is DFQATT and CDR2 is SNEGSKA (reference sequence). The CDR3 has 10 residues. V lost 1 base to trimming and J lost 7 bases, with 1 base between them. The chain's CDR3 is CSARGEKLFF. The CDR3 DNA reads as TGCAGTGCTAGAGGTGAAAAACTGTTTTTT.

This sequence joins TRBV7-2 and TRBJ1-4, with D maybe TRBD1 (5 bases). Trimming removed 8 bases at V and 7 bases at J, with 20 bases between. This CDR3 has 15 residues. Germline assignment: CDR1 SGHTA and CDR2 FQGNSA. Written as DNA, the CDR3 is TGTGCCAGCCGAAGCTTGGGAGGGGCGGGTGAAAAACTGTTTTTT. Protein: CASRSLGGAGEKLFF.

This chain joins TRBV4-2 and TRBJ1-5; the D is unclear. The germline V gene encodes CDR1 LGHNA and CDR2 YNFKEQ. The CDR3 extends over 15 amino acids. V lost 0 bases and J lost 5, with 11 bases in between. The CDR3 here is CASSQEGSGDQPQHF. The CDR3 DNA follows: TGTGCCAGCAGCCAAGAGGGGAGCGGGGATCAGCCCCAGCATTTT.

This clone showed up just a few times. One end of the junction varies from germline; a read error may be responsible. This chain's CDR3 is CASSLRGSYLDF. The CDR3 nucleotides read TGTGCCAGCAGTTTAAGAGGGAGTTACCTAGACTTC. The chain has TRBV28 and TRBJ2-4, with D perhaps TRBD2 (5 bases). Germline V lookup: CDR1 MDHEN, CDR2 SYDVKM. The CDR3 totals 12 residues.

The V and J genes are TRBV7-2 and TRBJ1-2; D call uncertain. This CDR3 has 14 residues. V was clipped by 1 base and J by 3 bases, with 9 bases between them. Germline V gene data show CDR1 as SGHTA and CDR2 as FQGNSA. CDR3 amino acids: CASSLGLMDYGYTF. In DNA form, the CDR3 reads TGTGCCAGCAGCTTAGGGTTAATGGACTATGGCTACACCTTC.

The rearrangement joins TRBV7-9 to TRBJ2-1; 10 positions match TRBD1. The CDR3 runs 14 residues. V was pared by 1 base and J by 6 bases, with 0 bases of the junction left unmatched. Germline CDR1 SEHNR, CDR2 FQNEAQ (reference sequence). The CDR3 DNA is TGTGCCAGCAGCTTAGGGACAGGGGGCAATGAGCAGTTCTTC. It yields the protein CASSLGTGGNEQFF.

Details on this clone: A much larger clone differs by one base, so this may be a read error. The chain couples TRBV7-8 to TRBJ2-3; 7 nucleotides match TRBD1. Germline CDR1 and CDR2: SGHVS and FQNEAQ. Trimming removed 4 bases from V and 4 bases from J; junction bases left unmatched: 2. CDR3 size: 13 residues. For the CDR3, the DNA is TGTGCCAGCAGCTCGACAGGGCCAGATACGCAGTATTTT. Translating gives CASSSTGPDTQYF. The whole variable domain, remainder taken from reference TRBV7-8 and TRBJ2-3, is GAGVSQSPRYKVAKRGQDVALRCDPISGHVSLFWYQQALGQGPEFLTYFQNEAQLDKSGLPSDRFFAERPEGSVSTLKIQRTQQEDSAVYLCASSSTGPDTQYFGPGTRLTVL.